The clone carrying this TCR beta chain was seen a handful of times. Germline values: CDR1 SGHRS, CDR2 YFSETQ. The V end was cut by 5 bases, the J end by 3 bases, with 32 bases between. The CDR3 covers 20 residues. These data are taken from a study of blood T cell repertoires in COVID-19. Study at large: T cells, B-cell-depleted T cells, or PBMCs provided the cDNA or gDNA that served as material.

Per the authors' pipeline: Scientists estimated how many nucleated cells there were by amplifying reference gene primers. The data were produced by immunoSEQ multiplex PCR, yet TCRdb's version contains in-frame clones alone and is incomplete. D and trimming come from the DNA, and the V and J calls and clone size come from that table. The sample consists of more than 350,000 clones, 80% to 90% of them appearing once. Recruitment covered 25 or so US areas and drew participants whose ages spanned roughly 18 to 95 years. Categorization into cohorts depended on clinical history that participants reported.

The clonotype originates from a woman in her forties or fifties who had recovered from COVID-19. The genes are TRBV5-1 and TRBJ1-1, with D perhaps matching TRBD1 (5 bases). Specimen: PBMCs or T cells enriched from blood (not recorded which). The CDR3 DNA reads as TGCGCCAGCAGGGGGCCTGGCGGCCTACAGGCCCCCGTCTCCTACACTGAAGCTTTCTTT. This gives the protein CASRGPGGLQAPVSYTEAFF.